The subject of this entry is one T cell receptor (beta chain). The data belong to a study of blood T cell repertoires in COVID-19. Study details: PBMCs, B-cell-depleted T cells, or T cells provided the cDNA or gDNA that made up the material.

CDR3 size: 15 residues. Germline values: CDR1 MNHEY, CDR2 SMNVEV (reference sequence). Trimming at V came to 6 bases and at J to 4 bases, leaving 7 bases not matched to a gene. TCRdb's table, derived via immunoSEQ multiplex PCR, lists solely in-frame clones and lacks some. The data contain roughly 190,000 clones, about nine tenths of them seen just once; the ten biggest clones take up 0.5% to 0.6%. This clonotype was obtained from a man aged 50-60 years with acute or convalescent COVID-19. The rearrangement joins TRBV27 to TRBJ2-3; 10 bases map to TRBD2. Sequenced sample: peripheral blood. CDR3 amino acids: CASSFGTSDPDTQYF. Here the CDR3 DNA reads TGTGCCAGCAGCTTCGGGACTAGCGACCCAGATACGCAGTATTTT.